This TCR beta chain originates from a study of technical replicates of blood from four donors. Germline CDR1 and CDR2: MNHEY and SMNVEV (reference sequence). Trimming left V 5 bases short and J 0 bases short, with 10 bases between. The CDR3 extends over 15 amino acids. Sequenced by immunoSEQ multiplex PCR; TCRdb stores in-frame clones only, minus some. Of over 55,000 clones in the sample, approximately 86% are singletons; the top ten hold roughly 5.3%. The source material was PBMCs. The chain links TRBV27 to TRBJ2-2; maybe TRBD1 (7 bases). The sequence came from a human donor in good health. Some clones in this sample may be carry-over from other donors' samples. The CDR3 DNA reads TGTGCCAGCAGTCTCAGGGGGGCGAACACCGGGGAGCTGTTTTTT. Amino acids: CASSLRGANTGELFF.